A selection of T cell receptor beta chains follows, all from one sample in a study of spatial heterogeneity in lung cancer. TCRdb ran MiXCR on the 5' RACE reads and lists one entry per CDR3 protein. Among 6,000 to 9,500 distinct CDR3 sequences listed, about 8% were seen once. This sample comprised lung tumor tissue, obtained at surgery. These receptors all come from a male donor with early-stage non-small cell lung cancer. Both conserved end residues are part of each CDR3. D genes are given only for firm matches. Clone size is shown for a subset of rows, as once, few, many or a class of expanded clone.

many	TRBV6-2/TRBV6-3	TRBD2	TRBJ2-1	CASSYLSETSGRPNYNEQFF	TGTGCCAGCAGTTACCTTAGCGAGACTAGCGGGAGGCCGAACTACAATGAGCAGTTCTTC
many	TRBV7-2	.	TRBJ2-1	CASSRGVTGNEQFF	TGTGCCAGCAGTCGAGGGGTGACGGGCAATGAGCAGTTCTTC
.	TRBV4-1	TRBD2	TRBJ2-7	CAGSQLAGSVYEQYF	TGCGCCGGCAGCCAACTAGCGGGGAGTGTCTACGAGCAGTACTTC
medium-sized	TRBV20-1	.	TRBJ2-4	CSARDIIQQIKNIQYF	TGCAGTGCTAGAGATATTATACAACAGATCAAAAACATTCAGTACTTC
medium-sized	TRBV2	.	TRBJ2-5	CASMTTGETQYF	TGTGCCAGTATGACGACCGGGGAGACCCAGTACTTC
medium-sized	TRBV20-1	.	TRBJ1-1	CSARETGTQGEAFF	TGCAGTGCTAGAGAGACAGGCACTCAGGGTGAAGCTTTCTTT
many	TRBV11-2	.	TRBJ2-1	CASSYRTEYNEQFF	TGTGCCAGCAGCTATCGGACTGAATACAATGAGCAGTTCTTC
medium-sized	TRBV11-2	.	TRBJ2-6	CASSRQVSGANVLTF	TGTGCCAGCAGCCGACAGGTCTCTGGGGCCAACGTCCTGACTTTC
medium-sized	TRBV29-1	.	TRBJ2-1	CSVEEYSRGLDEQFF	TGCAGCGTTGAAGAGTACAGCAGGGGTCTCGATGAGCAGTTCTTC
medium-sized	TRBV7-2	.	TRBJ2-3	CASSLRVRGGTDTQYF	TGTGCCAGCAGCTTGAGGGTAAGGGGTGGCACAGATACGCAGTATTTT
medium-sized	TRBV7-3	TRBD2	TRBJ2-7	CASSLLGGSYEQYF	TGTGCCAGCAGCTTATTGGGCGGGAGCTACGAGCAGTACTTC
medium-sized	TRBV20-1	.	TRBJ2-3	CSAATLDIYTDTQYF	TGCAGTGCTGCGACCTTAGACATCTACACAGATACGCAGTATTTT
medium-sized	TRBV19	.	TRBJ2-5	CASSSGAIYQETQYF	TGTGCCAGTAGTAGCGGGGCAATCTACCAAGAGACCCAGTACTTC
medium-sized	TRBV7-9	TRBD1	TRBJ1-6	CASSQIDRGRDSPLHF	TGTGCCAGCAGCCAAATTGACAGGGGCCGTGATTCACCCCTCCACTTT
.	TRBV12-3/TRBV12-4	.	TRBJ2-1	CASKGTQRANEQFF	TGTGCCAGCAAAGGGACCCAGCGGGCCAATGAGCAGTTCTTC
many	TRBV20-1	.	TRBJ1-2	CSASHTANYGYTF	TGCAGTGCTAGCCACACAGCTAACTATGGCTACACCTTC
medium-sized	TRBV3-1	.	TRBJ1-4	CASSASGNEKLFF	TGTGCCAGCAGCGCTAGTGGGAATGAAAAACTGTTTTTT
.	TRBV20-1	TRBD1	TRBJ1-4	CSAPGPSTGEGGGNEKLFF	TGCAGTGCCCCTGGACCGTCCACAGGGGAAGGAGGCGGGAATGAAAAACTGTTTTTT
many	TRBV20-1	.	TRBJ2-5	CSAPGQILETQYF	TGCAGTGCCCCCGGGCAAATCCTGGAGACCCAGTACTTC
many	TRBV29-1	.	TRBJ2-5	CSVRGDRMGLKRETQYF	TGCAGCGTCCGGGGAGACAGAATGGGGCTAAAAAGGGAGACCCAGTACTTC
medium-sized	TRBV28	.	TRBJ2-7	CASSSPTGTYEQYF	TGTGCCAGCAGCTCACCAACAGGTACCTACGAGCAGTACTTC
medium-sized	TRBV7-9	.	TRBJ2-3	CASSPENEGGQYF	TGTGCCAGCAGCCCAGAGAACGAGGGCGGGCAGTATTTT
many	TRBV20-1	.	TRBJ2-1	CSAGGPDPYNEQFF	TGCAGTGCTGGGGGACCGGACCCCTACAATGAGCAGTTCTTC
medium-sized	TRBV7-2	.	TRBJ2-5	CASSYASWGAGETQYF	TGTGCCAGCAGTTACGCCTCCTGGGGGGCAGGGGAGACCCAGTACTTC
many	TRBV20-1	TRBD2	TRBJ2-1	CSARDGGGRIYEQFF	TGCAGTGCTAGAGATGGAGGCGGGAGGATCTATGAGCAGTTCTTC
many	TRBV20-1	TRBD2	TRBJ2-1	CSAQLAWGEQFF	TGCAGTGCTCAACTAGCGTGGGGTGAGCAGTTCTTC
medium-sized	TRBV18	TRBD2	TRBJ2-2	CASSPAGLAGTGELFF	TGTGCCAGCTCACCTGCCGGACTAGCGGGAACCGGGGAGCTGTTTTTT
many	TRBV9	TRBD1	TRBJ2-1	CASSVQDRTYNEQFF	TGTGCCAGCAGCGTACAGGACAGGACCTACAATGAGCAGTTCTTC
medium-sized	TRBV6-2/TRBV6-3	.	TRBJ2-2	CASSYAWRGMDTGELFF	TGTGCCAGCAGTTACGCATGGAGGGGAATGGACACCGGGGAGCTGTTTTTT
many	TRBV5-1	TRBD1	TRBJ2-7	CASSPRTGTSEQYF	TGCGCCAGCAGCCCCCGGACAGGAACGAGTGAGCAGTACTTC
few	TRBV5-1	TRBD2	TRBJ2-1	CASSLVAGPASGAKWQFF	TGCGCCAGCAGCTTGGTTGCAGGGCCGGCTAGCGGGGCAAAGTGGCAGTTCTTC
many	TRBV30	.	TRBJ2-1	CAWSGPGVGEQFF	TGTGCCTGGAGTGGACCGGGAGTAGGTGAGCAGTTCTTC
medium-sized	TRBV7-9	.	TRBJ2-5	CASTRNQETQYF	TGTGCCAGCACCCGGAACCAAGAGACCCAGTACTTC
many	TRBV20-1	.	TRBJ2-1	CSASPLDRAYNEQFF	TGCAGTGCTAGTCCCCTCGACCGAGCCTACAATGAGCAGTTCTTC
medium-sized	TRBV6-6	TRBD1	TRBJ2-2	CASSYSQGAADTGELFF	TGTGCCAGCAGTTACTCACAGGGGGCGGCGGACACCGGGGAGCTGTTTTTT
many	TRBV28	.	TRBJ2-1	CASIRNNEQFF	TGTGCCAGCATTAGGAATAATGAGCAGTTCTTC
medium-sized	TRBV12-3/TRBV12-4	.	TRBJ2-7	CASGRLSWGEQYF	TGTGCCAGCGGTCGTCTATCCTGGGGGGAGCAGTACTTC
many	TRBV6-2/TRBV6-3	TRBD2	TRBJ2-5	CASSPRTSGIRGETQYF	TGTGCCAGCAGTCCTCGGACTAGCGGGATAAGGGGAGAGACCCAGTACTTC
.	TRBV15	.	TRBJ2-2	CATSKGRGVTGELFF	TGTGCCACCAGCAAAGGGCGCGGGGTAACCGGGGAGCTGTTTTTT
medium-sized	TRBV20-1	.	TRBJ1-5	CSAKQGNQPQHF	TGCAGTGCCAAACAGGGCAATCAGCCCCAGCATTTT
many	TRBV5-1	TRBD1	TRBJ2-2	CAGQGQGDTGELFF	TGCGCCGGACAGGGACAGGGAGACACCGGGGAGCTGTTTTTT
many	TRBV4-1	TRBD1	TRBJ1-5	CASSLSGGSNQPQHF	TGCGCCAGCAGCCTCTCAGGGGGTAGCAATCAGCCCCAGCATTTT
many	TRBV10-2	.	TRBJ1-1	CASRGSGTEAFF	TGCGCCAGCAGGGGGTCGGGGACTGAAGCTTTCTTT
.	TRBV12-3/TRBV12-4	.	TRBJ2-5	CASSLRQAALQETQYF	TGTGCCAGCAGTCTTAGACAGGCCGCCTTACAAGAGACCCAGTACTTC
.	TRBV9	TRBD1	TRBJ2-7	CASSPRQGAYEQYF	TGTGCCAGCAGCCCACGTCAGGGGGCCTACGAGCAGTACTTC
medium-sized	TRBV20-1	.	TRBJ1-2	CSARDHGGSYGYTF	TGCAGTGCTAGAGATCATGGAGGTAGCTATGGCTACACCTTC
many	TRBV21-1	.	TRBJ1-5	CASSKGPTGAESNQPQHF	TGTGCCAGCAGCAAAGGGCCGACAGGGGCGGAAAGCAATCAGCCCCAGCATTTT
many	TRBV10-3	TRBD2	TRBJ2-1	CAIRGDYLGEQFF	TGTGCCATTCGGGGGGACTACTTGGGTGAGCAGTTCTTC
medium-sized	TRBV29-1	.	TRBJ2-3	CSVAGLTSTDTQYF	TGCAGCGTGGCGGGACTTACTAGCACAGATACGCAGTATTTT
medium-sized	TRBV12-3/TRBV12-4	.	TRBJ2-2	CASSLFGELFF	TGTGCCAGCAGTTTATTCGGGGAGCTGTTTTTT